This T cell receptor (beta chain) was sequenced for a study of PD-1 blockade in classical Hodgkin lymphoma. Clones were read by immunoSEQ multiplex PCR, and TCRdb kept only the in-frame ones, dropping some. The data contain approximately 89,000 clones, roughly 83% of them singletons. All patients relapsed after autologous stem cell transplantation, and brentuximab vedotin exposure varied. Deletions cut 5 bases from V and 0 bases from J, with 14 bases between. Germline-derived CDR1 and CDR2 are SEHNR and FQNEAQ (reference sequence). This CDR3 contains 15 residues. The receptor comes from a human donor with classical Hodgkin lymphoma. Sequencing used peripheral blood mononuclear cells (PBMCs), obtained at baseline. The rearrangement links TRBV7-9 to TRBJ2-7, with D possibly being TRBD1 (5 bases). The CDR3 loop is CASSPQGGTSYEQYF. The CDR3, as DNA: TGTGCCAGCAGCCCCCAGGGCGGTACCTCCTACGAGCAGTACTTC.